This paragraph reports one T cell receptor beta chain. No cognate antigen has been identified for it. The record has no base qualities; no much larger clone is one base away. This sample is part of a study of post-analysis software for immune sequencing data (dated by TCRdb to about 2015). About the full investigation: Relapsing-remitting, secondary progressive and progressive-relapsing multiple sclerosis were recorded as disease courses, and subtype annotation was lacking for some patients. A subset of samples was prepared in parallel using single-end sample barcoding, then pooled and co-amplified after Illumina adapter ligation. Patient repertoires were compared against roughly 12 previously published healthy control repertoires from donors aged 6 to 25 years. Results and caveats for the whole study, not just this receptor: When samples were clustered directly using the F measure, samples prepared in the same batch co-clustered strongly, which prompted a batch-effect correction. Significantly lower normalized Chao1 diversity was found in multiple sclerosis patients than in controls, suggesting substantial peripheral T-cell clonal expansion. The control group was slightly older than the multiple sclerosis patient group. Four or five TRBV segments, including TRBV5-6, TRBV5-1 and TRBV20-1, were significantly more frequent in patients than controls.

From the cysteine through the phenylalanine, the CDR3 covers 18 amino acids. The kept DNA is CDR3 alone, 54 bases in frame from the first base. Deletion took 5 bases off V and 4 bases off J, with a span of 21 bases between the germline ends. CDR1 and CDR2, per the germline V gene, are ENHRY and SYGVKD. Library generation was performed with PCR. Sequencing relied on an Illumina HiSeq 2500. Unique molecular identifiers were incorporated into TCR beta cDNA libraries to reduce PCR and sequencing biases. Roughly 500,000 cDNA molecules were obtained for every 1 to 10 million input T cells, so each molecule roughly corresponded to one T cell. The patient libraries were prepared and sequenced with the same protocol used for the earlier healthy control dataset. Within a given batch, samples were prepared together, multiplexed and sequenced on the same HiSeq lane. The authors' pipeline ran thus. MIGEC was used to process the raw barcoded reads, and molecular identifier groups with only a single read were discarded before consensus assembly and CDR3 extraction. Clonotype tables were post-analysed with VDJtools, normalizing diversity by down-sampling all datasets to the smallest sample size. Repertoire overlap clustering matched CDR3 amino acid but not nucleotide sequences to correct batch-related cross-sample contamination. TCRdb applied fastp at Q25 and MiXCR to the public reads, then kept only in-frame beta chains. Each CDR3 protein appears once, grouped with its most common genes and DNA. The V and J calls follow TCRdb's processing rather than the paper's. The sample yields fewer than 850,000 distinct CDR3 sequences; 25% to 30% were counted once. The ten top clones hold around 0.56% of the sample.

To demonstrate the VDJtools post-analysis software, TCR beta repertoires were profiled from the peripheral blood of roughly 14 young patients with multiple sclerosis. Multiple sclerosis patients were children and adolescents aged roughly 6 to 16 years. This TCR derives from a girl between 5 and 17 years old with multiple sclerosis. Sequences were obtained from blood. In this chain, TRBV10-3 is recombined with TRBJ2-6; TRBD2 is perhaps the D gene, given 8 matching bases. The bases read TGTGCCATCAGTTTCGGGAGGGGGCAGGGCCCAGGGGCCAACGTCCTGACTTTC. Its protein product is CAISFGRGQGPGANVLTF.